This T cell receptor beta chain was documented in a study of tumor-infiltrating lymphocytes in primary liver carcinoma. CDR1 is MNHEY and CDR2 is SVGAGI in the germline V gene. This CDR3 contains 15 residues. Starting material of about 480 ng total RNA yielded TCR beta cDNA via a constant-region primer. Each TCR beta library was derived from three nested multiplex PCR rounds that employed slightly modified ARM-PCR. A C-beta reverse primer and TRBV1-TRBV30 forward primers served in each of the first two PCR rounds, at ten to eleven cycles apiece. TCRdb reprocessed the multiplex PCR reads with MiXCR, giving one entry per CDR3 protein. The table shows tens of thousands of distinct CDR3 sequences, with about 72% occurring only once. For this clonotype: One end of the junction does not line up with germline, which may come from a read error.

Unsorted bulk tissue (20-30 mg) underwent RNA and DNA co-extraction. Chronic HBV infection was present in the patients, who were treatment-naive. Five discrete regions of every tumor underwent sampling. Tumor samples all exceeded 75% viable tumor cells. The chain recombines TRBV6-5 with TRBJ2-2; 7 nucleotides agree with TRBD2. The receptor's source is a man between 40 and 49 years old with primary liver carcinoma and hepatitis B virus infection. Sequencing was carried out using liver tumor tissue from sampling region 4. The sample's subset: tumor region T4, right-lateral pole. The CDR3, as DNA: TGTGCCAACAGTTACGCGGGAGATGGCACCGGGGAGCTGTTTTTT. This codes for CANSYAGDGTGELFF.